This T cell receptor (beta chain) was sequenced during a study of blood T cell repertoires in COVID-19. About the study: Sample material is recorded as cDNA or gDNA derived from T cells, B-cell-depleted T cells, or PBMCs.

Per the study methods: By means of reference gene primer amplification, nucleated cell counts were estimated. Profiled with immunoSEQ multiplex PCR; TCRdb holds only in-frame clones, not every one. The V and J calls and clone size were taken over from that table, and D and trimming were inferred from the DNA. The sample comprises fewer than 250,000 clones, under 95% of which are singletons, and 0.95% to 1.5% rests with the top ten. The sample was peripheral blood. This receptor was obtained from a man aged 30-40 years with acute or convalescent COVID-19.

The CDR3 region is CASSQDTPEQYF. DNA of the CDR3: TGTGCCAGCAGCCAAGATACACCCGAGCAGTACTTC. This chain connects TRBV14 to TRBJ2-7; D call uncertain. The germline gives CDR1 SGHDN, CDR2 FVKESK. V was pared by 0 bases and J by 6 bases, with 6 bases between. CDR3 length equals 12 residues.